These 5 T cell receptor beta chains were sequenced from one sample in a study of breast tumors, draining lymph nodes, adjacent tissues. MiXCR, applied by TCRdb to the multiplex PCR reads, yields one record per CDR3 protein. Of 20,000 to 25,000 distinct CDR3 sequences listed, 50% are singletons. Input material: breast tumor tissue. The receptors shown here come from a female donor with breast cancer. Some clones in this sample may be carry-over from other donors' samples.

Within the sample, this clonotype is medium-sized. Here the CDR3 DNA reads TGTGCCAGCAGCTTAGATTTCAGGCTAGTGAACTACGAGCAGTACTTC. Translated, it gives CASSLDFRLVNYEQYF. The chain recombines TRBV11-2 with TRBJ2-7; D remains ambiguous. Trimming took off 0 bases at V and 3 bases at J, with 15 bases between the two ends. The CDR3 covers 16 residues. Germline-derived CDR1 and CDR2 are SGHAT and FQNNGV.

The V call is TRBV29-1, the J call TRBJ2-5; TRBD1 agrees at 8 bases. Looked up from germline, CDR1 is SQVTM and CDR2 is ANQGSEA. The CDR3 runs to 12 residues. With 6 bases clipped from V and 9 bases from J, the junction kept 9 bases outside the gene matches. For the CDR3, the DNA is TGCAGCGTCGCTCTGGACAGGGCGGCCCAGTACTTC. This encodes CSVALDRAAQYF.

The J gene is TRBJ2-7, the V gene TRBV6-4; 9 positions agree with TRBD1. Germline V lookup: CDR1 MRHNA, CDR2 SNTAGT. Trimming cost V 5 bases and J 6 bases; bases outside gene matches: 14. The CDR3 extends over 16 amino acids. DNA of the CDR3: TGTGCCAGCAGTCACCCCGCGGGACAGGGTATTTCCGAGCAGTACTTC. Its protein product is CASSHPAGQGISEQYF.

The sample holds many counts of this clonotype. This sequence joins TRBV6-2 or TRBV6-3 and TRBJ2-1; 10 bases are a match to TRBD2. Germline V lookup: CDR1 MNHEY, CDR2 SVGEGT. CDR3 length: 13 amino acids. V shed 11 bases, J shed 13 bases, and the junction held 14 bases outside the gene matches. In nucleotides, the CDR3 is TGTGCCGGACAGTTTAATAGCGGGGGGTTCCAGTTCTTC. As protein: CAGQFNSGGFQFF.

This clonotype is categorized as medium-sized. The genes are TRBV6-5 and TRBJ2-7; no clear D. This CDR3 contains 13 residues. Germline CDR1 reads MNHEY; CDR2 reads SVGAGI. The V end was cut by 11 bases, the J end by 0 bases, with 14 bases between. The CDR3 sequence is CASSRRSSYEQYF. The CDR3, as DNA: TGTGCCTCCTCGCGGCGGAGCTCCTACGAGCAGTACTTC.